The present T cell receptor (beta chain) was sequenced within a study of early T cells in non-severe SARS-CoV-2 infection. Using its own MiXCR run on the 5' RACE reads, TCRdb lists one record per CDR3 protein. The sample has some 82,000 distinct CDR3 sequences, about 12% seen once. Germline CDR1 and CDR2: SGHNT and YYREEE (reference sequence). Trimming took off 4 bases at V and 0 bases at J, with 8 bases between the two ends. The CDR3 spans 13 residues. Sequenced: whole blood. The rearrangement links TRBV5-4 to TRBJ2-7; D gene ambiguous. The clonotype originates from an adult who was a healthcare worker with PCR-confirmed SARS-CoV-2 infection or an uninfected control (not recorded which). The CDR3 loop is CASSRSFSYEQYF. In nucleotides, the CDR3 is TGTGCCAGCAGCCGCTCTTTCTCCTACGAGCAGTACTTC.